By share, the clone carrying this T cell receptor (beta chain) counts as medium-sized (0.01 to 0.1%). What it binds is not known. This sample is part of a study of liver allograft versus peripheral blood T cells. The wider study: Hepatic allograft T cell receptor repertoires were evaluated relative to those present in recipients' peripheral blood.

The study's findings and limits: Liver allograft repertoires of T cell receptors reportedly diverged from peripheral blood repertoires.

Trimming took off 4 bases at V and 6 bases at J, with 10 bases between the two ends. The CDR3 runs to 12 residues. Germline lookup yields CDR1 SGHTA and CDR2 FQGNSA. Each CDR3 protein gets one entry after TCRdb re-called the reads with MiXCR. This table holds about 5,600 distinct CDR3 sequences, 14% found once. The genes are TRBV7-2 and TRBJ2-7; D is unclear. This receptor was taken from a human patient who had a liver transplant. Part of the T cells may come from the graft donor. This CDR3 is CASSSSLREQYF. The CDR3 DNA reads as TGTGCCAGCAGCTCATCCCTACGCGAGCAGTACTTC. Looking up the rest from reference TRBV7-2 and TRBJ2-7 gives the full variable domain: GAGVSQSPSNKVTEKGKDVELRCDPISGHTALYWYRQSLGQGLEFLIYFQGNSAPDKSGLPSDRFSAERTGGSVSTLTIQRTQQEDSAVYLCASSSSLREQYFGPGTRLTVT.